Reported below is one T cell receptor beta chain. Its antigen is currently unknown. This may stem from a read error, because a much larger clone lies one nucleotide away. This entry comes from a study of blood T cells in healthy people across ages. The study, taken as a whole, reports: Compared with aged donors, long-lived donors showed fewer expanded clones, suggesting selection. Donor CMV status, an unknown factor, possibly confounded changes in expanded clonotypes.

Through a sample-barcoded 5' primer and a J-beta primer mix, a second PCR was run for roughly 7 to 12 cycles. All cDNA molecules were each tagged by a template-switch adaptor with 12 random nucleotides. TCRdb reanalysed the 5' RACE reads using MiXCR and keeps one entry per CDR3 protein. Of approximately 670,000 distinct CDR3 sequences listed, 40% to 50% are singletons. Isolated PBMCs totaled at least 6 million in each sample. Sequencing was performed on blood. The TCR sequence derives from an elderly man in good health.

The CDR3 DNA is TGTGCCACGGGACAGGGGGCGTCTGGGGCCACCGTCCTGACTTTC. Protein product: CATGQGASGATVLTF. The chain links TRBV6-5 to TRBJ2-6; TRBD1 matches at 12 bases. There are 15 residues in the CDR3. The V gene's germline CDR1 is MNHEY and CDR2 SVGAGI.